This TCR beta chain was sequenced for a study of spatial heterogeneity in lung cancer. About the research overall: Alpha-chain detections were consistently fewer than beta-chain detections among the sequences.

TCRdb reprocessed the 5' RACE reads via MiXCR and lists one record per CDR3 protein. The sample contains 3,000 to 4,500 distinct CDR3 sequences, approximately 25% of which appear only once. Documented time point: sample taken at primary tumor resection. Whole RNA, which was extracted from tumor, nontumor lung tissue or frozen PBMC, was sequenced without any cell sorting. By proportion, this clonotype is medium-sized (0.01 to 0.1%). Deletions cut 4 bases from V and 8 bases from J, with 17 bases between. This CDR3 spans 14 amino acids. Per germline, CDR1 SGHAT and CDR2 FQNNGV. This clonotype was sampled from a male donor with early-stage non-small cell lung cancer. V is TRBV11-2 and J is TRBJ1-2; D is unclear. The sample here was normal lung tissue next to the tumor, taken at surgery. DNA for the CDR3: TGTGCCAGCAGCTCACTTGGCCCATCTGAGGGCTACACCTTC. The encoded protein is CASSSLGPSEGYTF.